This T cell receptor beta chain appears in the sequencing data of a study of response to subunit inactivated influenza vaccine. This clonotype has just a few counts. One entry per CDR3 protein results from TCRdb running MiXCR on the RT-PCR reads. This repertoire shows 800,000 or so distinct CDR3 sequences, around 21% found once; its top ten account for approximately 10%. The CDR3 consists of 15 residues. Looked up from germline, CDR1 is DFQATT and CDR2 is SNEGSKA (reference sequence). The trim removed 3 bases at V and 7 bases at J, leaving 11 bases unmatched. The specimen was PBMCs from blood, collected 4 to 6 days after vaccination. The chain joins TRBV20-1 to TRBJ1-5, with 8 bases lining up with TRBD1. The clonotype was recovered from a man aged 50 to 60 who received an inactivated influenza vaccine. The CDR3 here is CSASWPGGAGQPQHF. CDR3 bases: TGCAGTGCTAGTTGGCCAGGGGGCGCGGGGCAGCCCCAGCATTTT.